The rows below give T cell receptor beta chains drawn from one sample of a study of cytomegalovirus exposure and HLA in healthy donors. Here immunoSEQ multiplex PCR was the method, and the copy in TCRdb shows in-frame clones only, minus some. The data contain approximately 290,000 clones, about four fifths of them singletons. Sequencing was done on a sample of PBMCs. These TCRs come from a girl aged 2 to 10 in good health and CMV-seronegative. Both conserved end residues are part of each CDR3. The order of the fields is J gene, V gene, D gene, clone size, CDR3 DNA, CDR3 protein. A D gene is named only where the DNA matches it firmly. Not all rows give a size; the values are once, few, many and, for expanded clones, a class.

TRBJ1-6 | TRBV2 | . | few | TGTGCCAGCAGTGAAGCGCTGGGAGGGAACGTCTTTAATTCACCCCTCCACTTT | CASSEALGGNVFNSPLHF
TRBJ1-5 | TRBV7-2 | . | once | TGTGCCAGCAGCTCCAAGCCCGATCAGCCCCAGCATTTT | CASSSKPDQPQHF
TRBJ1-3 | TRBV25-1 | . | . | TGTGCCAGCAGTGAGAGGGTTTTTGGAAACACCATATATTTT | CASSERVFGNTIYF
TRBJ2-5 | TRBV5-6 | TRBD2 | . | TGTGCCGGGCGCCGGAGGGGTACTAGACGTCGGGGGGAAGAGACCCAATACTTC | CAGRRRGTRRRGEETQYF
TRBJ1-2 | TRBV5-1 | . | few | TGCGCCAGCAGCTACCTCGGCAGGGAAGGGTATGGCTACACCTTC | CASSYLGREGYGYTF
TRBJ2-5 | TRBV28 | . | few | TGTGCCAGCAGTTTGGTCAGCCAAGAGACCCAGTACTTC | CASSLVSQETQYF
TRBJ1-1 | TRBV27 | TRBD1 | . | TGTGCCAGCAGTTTCTCAGGGGGCTTAGGCACTGAAGCTTTCTTT | CASSFSGGLGTEAFF
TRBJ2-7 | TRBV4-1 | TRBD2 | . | TGCGCCAGCAGCCCCAGACTAGCGGGACCAACCGAGCAGTACTTC | CASSPRLAGPTEQYF
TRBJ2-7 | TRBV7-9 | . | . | TGTGCCAGCAGAGGGGCCCGCGAGCAGTACTTC | CASRGAREQYF
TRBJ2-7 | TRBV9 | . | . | TGTGCCAGCAGCGTAGGGTCGGGGTTGACCTACGAGCAGTACTTC | CASSVGSGLTYEQYF
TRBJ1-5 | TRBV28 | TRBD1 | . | TGTGCCAGCAGCCCATTGGGCCCAGGGACAGGGGCCTATGTCAGGTACCAGCCCCAGCATTTT | CASSPLGPGTGAYVRYQPQHF
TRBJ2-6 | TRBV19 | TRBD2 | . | TGTGCCAGTAGCCGACAGACTAGCGTCTCTGGGGCCAACGTCCTGACTTTC | CASSRQTSVSGANVLTF
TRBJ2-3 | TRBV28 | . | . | TGTGCCAGCGGGCCTAATACGCAGTATTTT | CASGPNTQYF
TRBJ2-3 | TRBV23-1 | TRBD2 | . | TGCGCCAGCGGGGGGGGAGCTAGCACAGATACGCAGTATTTT | CASGGGASTDTQYF